The T cell receptor (beta chain) described here comes from a study of T-cell memory formation after mild COVID-19. This CDR3 comprises 18 residues. Germline V gives CDR1 MGHRA, CDR2 YSYEKL. V was clipped by 1 base and J by 4 bases, with 17 bases between them. Concerning this clonotype itself: Its antigen is still unknown.

Study-wide results and limits: Confirmation of SARS-CoV-2 specificity was lacking for second-wave clones peaking day 37.

TCRdb re-called the 5' RACE reads through MiXCR, storing one row per CDR3 protein. In the table there are around 300,000 distinct CDR3 sequences, roughly a fifth of which are singletons. The clonotype originates from a man younger than 30 who had mild COVID-19 (a few samples of this study predate the infection). Cell type and time point are not known. The chain is built from TRBV4-1 and TRBJ2-6; TRBD1 or TRBD2 may be the D gene (5 bases each). The material sequenced was PBMCs or a T cell subset sorted from them (not recorded which). The CDR3 DNA sequence: TGCGCCAGCAGCCAAGGGACCGGGATCGGGGCCGGGGCCAACGTCCTGACTTTC. Amino acids: CASSQGTGIGAGANVLTF.